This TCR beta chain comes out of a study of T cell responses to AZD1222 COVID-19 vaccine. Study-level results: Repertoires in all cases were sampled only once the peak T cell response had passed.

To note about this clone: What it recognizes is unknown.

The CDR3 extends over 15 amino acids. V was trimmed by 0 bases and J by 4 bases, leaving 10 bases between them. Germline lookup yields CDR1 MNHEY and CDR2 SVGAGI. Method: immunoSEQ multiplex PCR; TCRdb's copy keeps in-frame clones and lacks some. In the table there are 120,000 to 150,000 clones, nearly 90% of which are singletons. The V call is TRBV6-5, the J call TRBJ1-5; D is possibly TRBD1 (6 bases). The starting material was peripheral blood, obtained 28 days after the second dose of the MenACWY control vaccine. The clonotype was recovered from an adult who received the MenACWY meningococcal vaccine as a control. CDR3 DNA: TGTGCCAGCAGTTACTCAGGGGGGGGGAATCAGCCCCAGCATTTT. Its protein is CASSYSGGGNQPQHF.